The 19 T cell receptor beta chains below all came from one sample that was sequenced in a study of OX40 agonist ivuxolimab in advanced cancers. The repertoire was sequenced with immunoSEQ multiplex PCR; TCRdb's copy has only in-frame clones and lacks some. The profile shows tens of thousands of clones, around nine tenths of them singletons. The sample consisted of CD4+ or CD8+ T cells sorted from blood, taken in a trial of the OX40 agonist ivuxolimab. Receptor source: an adult with an advanced solid tumor such as melanoma, head and neck, liver or kidney cancer.

This chain connects TRBV9 to TRBJ1-1; no definite D call. V was trimmed by 1 base and J by 1 base, leaving 8 bases between them. This CDR3 has 14 amino acids. The germline gives CDR1 SGDLS, CDR2 YYNGEE. CDR3 loop: CASSVRRENTEAFF. The CDR3 coding sequence is TGTGCCAGCAGCGTAAGACGGGAGAACACTGAAGCTTTCTTT.

The CDR3: CASSTQLAGGGNEQFF. CDR3 coding DNA: TGTGCCAGCAGCACCCAACTAGCGGGAGGGGGAAATGAGCAGTTCTTC. This sequence joins TRBV5-4 and TRBJ2-1; 13 positions agree with TRBD2. The CDR3 loop spans 16 amino acids. With 4 bases clipped from V and 7 bases from J, the junction kept 8 bases outside the gene matches. Germline-derived CDR1 and CDR2 are SGHNT and YYREEE (reference sequence).

V gene TRBV18 combines with J gene TRBJ1-4, with a weak D call TRBD1 (5 bases). The germline gives CDR1 KGHSH, CDR2 LQKENI. The CDR3 totals 16 residues. V lost 3 bases to trimming and J lost 0 bases, with 11 bases between them. CDR3 DNA sequence: TGTGCCAGCTCACCTTCTGACAGAGCAACTAATGAAAAACTGTTTTTT. Translated: CASSPSDRATNEKLFF. The full variable domain, in which reference TRBV18 and TRBJ1-4 provide the parts outside the CDR3, is NAGVMQNPRHLVRRRGQEARLRCSPMKGHSHVYWYRQLPEEGLKFMVYLQKENIIDESGMPKERFSAEFPKEGPSILRIQQVVRGDSAAYFCASSPSDRATNEKLFFGSGTQLSVL.

The V call is TRBV18, the J call TRBJ2-2, with 9 bases aligning to TRBD1. Germline CDR1 reads KGHSH; CDR2 reads LQKENI. This CDR3 is 16 amino acids long. With 1 base clipped from V and 5 bases from J, the junction kept 5 bases outside the gene matches. The CDR3 here is CASSPQDRGDTGELFF. For the CDR3, the DNA is TGTGCCAGCTCACCACAGGACAGGGGCGATACCGGGGAGCTGTTTTTT.

CDR3 sequence reads: CASSVTGENEKLFF. The CDR3 region has the DNA TGTGCCAGCAGCGTAACGGGGGAGAATGAAAAACTGTTTTTT. The gene calls are TRBV9 and TRBJ1-4; TRBD1 might be the D (5 bases). Trimming cost V 1 base and J 5 bases, with 9 bases left between them. Germline-derived CDR1 and CDR2 are SGDLS and YYNGEE. This CDR3 spans 14 amino acids.

The chain couples TRBV5-6 to TRBJ1-5, with D perhaps TRBD1 (5 bases). The CDR3 runs 15 residues. V lost 4 bases and J 3 bases, leaving 14 bases between the germline ends. Germline V gene lookup returns CDR1 SGHDT and CDR2 YYEEEE. CDR3 sequence reads: CASSHPGNPNQPQHF. The CDR3, as DNA: TGTGCCAGCAGCCACCCAGGGAATCCCAATCAGCCCCAGCATTTT.

The V gene is TRBV27, the J gene TRBJ2-3; D ambiguous. V was cut by 3 bases and J by 1 base, with 11 bases left in between. The CDR3 length is 15 residues. CDR1 and CDR2 from the germline V gene are MNHEY and SMNVEV (reference sequence). Written as DNA, the CDR3 is TGTGCCAGCAGTTTGGGCCCCTCGGGCACAGATACGCAGTATTTT. Translated, it gives CASSLGPSGTDTQYF.

The chain has TRBV5-1 and TRBJ1-1; tentative D call: TRBD1 (6 bases). Germline CDR1 and CDR2: SGHRS and YFSETQ. Trimming took off 4 bases at V and 3 bases at J, with 16 bases between the two ends. The CDR3 is made up of 15 amino acids. CDR3 in amino acids: CASSPRGQRDTEAFF. CDR3 sequence (DNA): TGCGCCAGCAGCCCCAGGGGTCAGAGAGACACTGAAGCTTTCTTT.

The chain joins TRBV19 to TRBJ2-3; no clear D gene. V gave up 11 bases and J gave up 1 base, with 13 bases separating them. This CDR3 comprises 13 residues. Per the germline V gene, CDR1 is LNHDA and CDR2 is SQIVND (reference sequence). CDR3 sequence (DNA): TGTGCCGCCTCGGTTGGGGGCACAGATACGCAGTATTTT. Its translation: CAASVGGTDTQYF. The full variable domain, with the rest looked up from reference TRBV19 and TRBJ2-3, is DGGITQSPKYLFRKEGQNVTLSCEQNLNHDAMYWYRQDPGQGLRLIYYSQIVNDFQKGDIAEGYSVSREKKESFPLTVTSAQKNPTAFYLCAASVGGTDTQYFGPGTRLTVL.

The genes are TRBV6-5 and TRBJ2-5; D uncertain. This CDR3 contains 10 residues. Germline values: CDR1 MNHEY, CDR2 SVGAGI. V lost 5 bases and J lost 3, with 1 base in between. The CDR3: CASSEETQYF. The DNA for the CDR3 is TGTGCCAGCAGTGAAGAGACCCAGTACTTC.

The V and J genes are TRBV5-1 and TRBJ1-3; D gene unclear. The V end lost 4 bases, the J end lost 0 bases, and 2 bases lay between the germline ends. Germline V gene data show CDR1 as SGHRS and CDR2 as YFSETQ. This CDR3 comprises 12 residues. CDR3: CASSGSGNTIYF. Here the CDR3 DNA reads TGCGCCAGCAGCGGCTCTGGAAACACCATATATTTT.

This chain uses TRBV27 with TRBJ2-1; D is uncertain. In germline, CDR1 is MNHEY, CDR2 SMNVEV (reference sequence). V lost 6 bases and J lost 7, with 22 bases in between. The CDR3 is 16 amino acids. The CDR3 DNA sequence: TGTGCCAGCAGGCCCCGAGGATCCCCAACCGGGAATGAGCAGTTCTTC. Translation: CASRPRGSPTGNEQFF.

The V call is TRBV7-2, the J call TRBJ2-3, with 14 nucleotides matching TRBD2. This CDR3 has 17 residues. The V gene's germline CDR1 is SGHTA and CDR2 FQGNSA. With 5 bases clipped from V and 2 bases from J, the junction kept 6 bases outside the gene matches. CDR3: CASSPRLAGGVTDTQYF. In DNA form, the CDR3 reads TGTGCCAGCAGCCCCCGACTAGCGGGAGGGGTCACAGATACGCAGTATTTT.

J is TRBJ1-4 and V is TRBV28, with TRBD1 identical over 9 bases. The trim removed 6 bases at V and 5 bases at J, leaving 10 bases unmatched. CDR1 and CDR2 (germline): MDHEN, SYDVKM. The CDR3 has 16 residues. The CDR3 spells CASSSTGGQGNEKLFF. The CDR3 DNA follows: TGTGCCAGCAGCTCAACCGGGGGACAGGGAAATGAAAAACTGTTTTTT. Complete variable domain (other parts from reference TRBV28 and TRBJ1-4): DVKVTQSSRYLVKRTGEKVFLECVQDMDHENMFWYRQDPGLGLRLIYFSYDVKMKEKGDIPEGYSVSREKKERFSLILESASTNQTSMYLCASSSTGGQGNEKLFFGSGTQLSVL.

In its sample, this clone was seen a few times. The chain combines TRBV30 with TRBJ1-1; TRBD1 is a possible D gene (5 bases). V was cut by 8 bases and J by 2 bases, with 15 bases left in between. Germline V CDR1 and CDR2: GTSNPN, SVGIG (reference sequence). The CDR3 consists of 13 residues. The CDR3 DNA reads TGTGCCCCCCCCCAGGGTAGTAACACTGAAGCTTTCTTT. It translates to CAPPQGSNTEAFF.

The chain uses TRBV27 and TRBJ2-7; D may correspond to TRBD1 or TRBD2 (6 bases each). The CDR3 totals 14 residues. Trimming took 6 bases from V and 11 from J, leaving 23 bases between them. Germline V lookup: CDR1 MNHEY, CDR2 SMNVEV (reference sequence). The CDR3 DNA is TGTGCCAGCAGACCCGACAGGACATCAAGGGGGGAGTACTTC. Its protein product is CASRPDRTSRGEYF.

The V call is TRBV6-5, the J call TRBJ1-3; D remains unclear. V lost 2 bases to trimming and J lost 2 bases, with 7 bases between them. The CDR3 is 14 amino acids. Germline V gene sequence: CDR1 MNHEY, CDR2 SVGAGI. This CDR3 is CASSYGRPGNTIYF. CDR3 DNA: TGTGCCAGCAGTTACGGTAGACCTGGAAACACCATATATTTT.

This sequence joins TRBV5-4 and TRBJ2-7; unclear D gene. The CDR3 runs 14 residues. CDR1 is SGHNT, CDR2 YYREEE, per germline (reference sequence). With 1 base removed from V and 1 base from J, the gap between germline ends came to 9 bases. The CDR3 DNA is TGTGCCAGCAGCTTGATGGGATCTTCCTACGAGCAGTACTTC. Amino acid sequence: CASSLMGSSYEQYF. Together with reference TRBV5-4 and TRBJ2-7, the CDR3 gives the full variable domain: ETGVTQSPTHLIKTRGQQVTLRCSSQSGHNTVSWYQQALGQGPQFIFQYYREEENGRGNFPPRFSGLQFPNYSSELNVNALELDDSALYLCASSLMGSSYEQYFGPGTRLTVT.

This clone was picked up a small number of times. The CDR3 DNA follows: TGTGCCAGCAGTGAGGTCGGGGGGGCGAACACTGAAGCTTTCTTT. It is translated as CASSEVGGANTEAFF. The V and J genes are TRBV6-1 and TRBJ1-1, with D tentatively TRBD1 (6 bases). Germline CDR1 MNHNS, CDR2 SASEGT. V dropped 3 bases and J dropped 1 base, with 12 bases sitting between them. CDR3 length: 15 amino acids.